This paragraph reports one TCR beta chain. Its antigen is not identified. Primers used in a second PCR of roughly 6 to 12 cycles were a sample-barcoded 5' primer and a J-beta primer mix. TCRdb independently ran MiXCR on the 5' RACE reads; one entry per CDR3 protein. The sample includes some 370,000 distinct CDR3 sequences, about half seen only once; the top ten take under 60%. The data belong to a study of blood T cells in healthy people across ages. Study results and limitations: Unsorted PBMCs ruled out conclusive naive versus antigen-experienced comparison. Estimates of total diversity, which came from one million sequenced T cells, were considered to be underestimates.

Isolated PBMCs totaled at least 6 million in each sample. Sequenced sample: blood. The sequence was collected from a man aged 55 to 70 in good health.

CDR3 sequence reads: CASSEGTDYGYTF. CDR3 bases: TGTGCCAGCTCCGAGGGCACAGACTATGGCTACACCTTC. The chain employs TRBV2 and TRBJ1-2, with D hard to call. V lost 8 bases and J lost 3, with 13 bases in between. This CDR3 is built from 13 residues. The germline CDR1 and CDR2 sequences are SNHLY and FYNNEI.